This T cell receptor beta chain was retrieved from a study of cytomegalovirus exposure and HLA in healthy donors. About the research overall: Findings of an earlier analysis included some 120 million unique TCR beta sequences from some 200 million T cells.

Details on this clone: Its antigen is undetermined.

CDR1 and CDR2 from the germline V gene are MNHEY and SVGAGI. Germline trimming cut 5 bases from V and 2 bases from J; bases unmatched to any gene: 3. The CDR3 length is 15 residues. The PCR made use of 60 Vbeta and 13 Jbeta primers. Original processing notes: Roughly 80 million unique TCR beta chains, roughly 11 million shared, were counted in a later analysis. Profiled with immunoSEQ multiplex PCR; TCRdb holds only in-frame clones, not every one. V, J and clone size are those of that table, while D and trimming were read from the DNA. The top ten hold around 4.5% of the sample, which has about 120,000 clones, around three quarters seen once. Overall study findings and caveats: Among the sequence variants, a highly shared cluster was likely an artifact of sequencing. Productive rates of about 90% or about 30% were seen for most TCR beta V segments in an earlier analysis.

The sequence was collected from a man aged 25-45 years in good health and CMV-seropositive. The specimen sequenced was PBMCs. The chain joins TRBV6-5 to TRBJ1-3, with TRBD1 matching 10 bases. The CDR3 DNA is TGTGCCAGCAGTGCCGGGACAGGGGCTGGAAACACCATATATTTT. Encoded protein: CASSAGTGAGNTIYF.